The rows below give T cell receptor beta chains drawn from one sample of a study of cytomegalovirus exposure and HLA in healthy donors. The table came from immunoSEQ multiplex PCR; TCRdb's copy has only in-frame clones and leaves some out. The sample consists of about 160,000 clones, roughly 84% of them appearing once. The sequenced sample consisted of PBMCs. Source of these receptors: a man aged 25-45 years in good health and CMV-seronegative. Both conserved end residues are part of each CDR3. D genes are given only for firm matches. Only part of the rows carry a size: once, few, many, or a class if the clone is expanded.

j_gene: TRBJ2-2; v_gene: TRBV28; d_gene: TRBD2; abundance: -; len: 16; CDR3aa: CASSLRGLAGVGELFF; CDR3nt: TGTGCCAGCAGTTTAAGGGGACTAGCGGGCGTCGGGGAGCTGTTTTTT
j_gene: TRBJ1-1; v_gene: TRBV28; d_gene: -; abundance: -; len: 12; CDR3aa: CASSSGTIGAFF; CDR3nt: TGTGCCAGCAGTTCCGGGACAATAGGAGCTTTCTTT
j_gene: TRBJ2-1; v_gene: TRBV19; d_gene: TRBD2; abundance: -; len: 16; CDR3aa: CASSPGTTPSYNEQFF; CDR3nt: TGTGCCAGTAGTCCCGGGACTACTCCCTCCTACAATGAGCAGTTCTTC
j_gene: TRBJ1-2; v_gene: TRBV10-3; d_gene: -; abundance: -; len: 15; CDR3aa: CAISESTPGSYGYTF; CDR3nt: TGTGCCATCAGTGAGTCGACCCCAGGGTCCTATGGCTACACCTTC
j_gene: TRBJ2-3; v_gene: TRBV6-6; d_gene: -; abundance: once; len: 12; CDR3aa: CASSYYLDTQYF; CDR3nt: TGTGCCAGCAGTTACTACTTGGATACGCAGTATTTT
j_gene: TRBJ2-5; v_gene: TRBV7-8; d_gene: -; abundance: once; len: 15; CDR3aa: CASSLDLRGQETQYF; CDR3nt: TGTGCCAGCAGCTTAGATCTGCGAGGCCAAGAGACCCAGTACTTC
j_gene: TRBJ2-3; v_gene: TRBV4-3; d_gene: TRBD2; abundance: -; len: 17; CDR3aa: CASSHRTSGSMTDTQYF; CDR3nt: TGCGCCAGCAGCCATCGGACTAGCGGGAGTATGACAGATACGCAGTATTTT
j_gene: TRBJ2-6; v_gene: TRBV5-1; d_gene: -; abundance: -; len: 17; CDR3aa: CASSAGQRSSGANVLTF; CDR3nt: TGCGCCAGCAGCGCGGGACAGAGGTCGTCTGGGGCCAACGTCCTGACTTTC
j_gene: TRBJ2-3; v_gene: TRBV4-1; d_gene: TRBD2; abundance: -; len: 16; CDR3aa: CASGPGLAGDTDTQYF; CDR3nt: TGCGCCAGCGGACCGGGACTAGCGGGTGACACAGATACGCAGTATTTT
j_gene: TRBJ2-1; v_gene: TRBV5-8; d_gene: -; abundance: -; len: 13; CDR3aa: CASSPMSRREQFF; CDR3nt: TGTGCCAGCAGCCCAATGTCGCGGCGTGAGCAGTTCTTC
j_gene: TRBJ2-1; v_gene: TRBV7-3; d_gene: -; abundance: -; len: 18; CDR3aa: CASSLIGSPELENNEQFF; CDR3nt: TGTGCCAGCAGCTTAATAGGGAGTCCGGAGCTAGAGAACAATGAGCAGTTCTTC
j_gene: TRBJ2-7; v_gene: TRBV10-3; d_gene: -; abundance: -; len: 15; CDR3aa: CAISESNRDGDGQYF; CDR3nt: TGTGCCATCAGTGAGTCGAACAGGGACGGGGACGGGCAGTACTTC
j_gene: TRBJ2-1; v_gene: TRBV13; d_gene: -; abundance: -; len: 16; CDR3aa: CASSILGGATYNEQFF; CDR3nt: TGTGCCAGCAGCATCCTTGGGGGGGCCACCTACAATGAGCAGTTCTTC
j_gene: TRBJ2-7; v_gene: TRBV7-9; d_gene: -; abundance: -; len: 15; CDR3aa: CASSYRPGGSDEQYF; CDR3nt: TGTGCCAGCAGCTATAGGCCGGGGGGCTCGGACGAGCAGTACTTC
j_gene: TRBJ2-1; v_gene: TRBV19; d_gene: -; abundance: -; len: 15; CDR3aa: CASSMTTGFHTEQFF; CDR3nt: TGTGCCAGTAGTATGACGACAGGTTTTCACACTGAGCAGTTCTTC
j_gene: TRBJ1-1; v_gene: TRBV6-5; d_gene: -; abundance: few; len: 13; CDR3aa: CASTKQGYTEAFF; CDR3nt: TGTGCCAGCACCAAGCAGGGGTACACTGAAGCTTTCTTT
j_gene: TRBJ2-4; v_gene: TRBV7-2; d_gene: TRBD2; abundance: -; len: 19; CDR3aa: CASSPHPASGRADGNIQYF; CDR3nt: TGTGCCAGCAGCCCACACCCGGCTAGCGGGAGGGCAGACGGAAACATTCAGTACTTC
j_gene: TRBJ2-7; v_gene: TRBV5-1; d_gene: TRBD2; abundance: -; len: 13; CDR3aa: CASSAGLVYEQYF; CDR3nt: TGCGCCAGCAGCGCCGGACTAGTCTACGAGCAGTACTTC
j_gene: TRBJ2-2; v_gene: TRBV11-2; d_gene: TRBD2; abundance: -; len: 16; CDR3aa: CASSQGLAGLPGELFF; CDR3nt: TGTGCCAGCAGCCAGGGACTAGCGGGATTACCCGGGGAGCTGTTTTTT
j_gene: TRBJ1-6; v_gene: TRBV9; d_gene: TRBD1; abundance: -; len: 15; CDR3aa: CASSVGGQAGSPLHF; CDR3nt: TGTGCCAGCAGCGTAGGGGGACAGGCAGGGTCACCCCTCCACTTT
j_gene: TRBJ1-1; v_gene: TRBV18; d_gene: -; abundance: once; len: 16; CDR3aa: CASSPKSTVLNTEAFF; CDR3nt: TGTGCCAGCTCCCCGAAGTCGACAGTACTGAACACTGAAGCTTTCTTT
j_gene: TRBJ2-3; v_gene: TRBV20-1; d_gene: -; abundance: -; len: 10; CDR3aa: CSATRDTQYF; CDR3nt: TGCAGTGCTACCAGAGATACGCAGTATTTT
j_gene: TRBJ1-3; v_gene: TRBV11-2; d_gene: -; abundance: few; len: 15; CDR3aa: CASSLGGRTGNTIYF; CDR3nt: TGTGCCAGCAGCTTAGGGGGCAGGACTGGAAACACCATATATTTT
j_gene: TRBJ1-3; v_gene: TRBV7-5; d_gene: -; abundance: -; len: 17; CDR3aa: CARSPCGVHLSGNTIYF; CDR3nt: TGTGCCAGAAGCCCCTGCGGCGTACATCTGTCTGGAAACACCATATATTTT
j_gene: TRBJ2-1; v_gene: TRBV5-1; d_gene: -; abundance: -; len: 13; CDR3aa: CASSRPGVSEQFF; CDR3nt: TGCGCCAGCAGCCGGCCAGGGGTGAGTGAGCAGTTCTTC
j_gene: TRBJ2-3; v_gene: TRBV5-1; d_gene: -; abundance: once; len: 13; CDR3aa: CASSLGGADTQYF; CDR3nt: TGCGCCAGCAGCTTGGGGGGGGCAGATACGCAGTATTTT
j_gene: TRBJ2-2; v_gene: TRBV5-4; d_gene: -; abundance: -; len: 14; CDR3aa: CASSSLVNTGELFF; CDR3nt: TGTGCCAGCAGCTCCCTCGTTAACACCGGGGAGCTGTTTTTT
j_gene: TRBJ1-5; v_gene: TRBV19; d_gene: -; abundance: once; len: 15; CDR3aa: CASSQGAGATQPQHF; CDR3nt: TGTGCCAGTAGCCAAGGCGCGGGGGCGACTCAGCCCCAGCATTTT
j_gene: TRBJ1-5; v_gene: TRBV10-3; d_gene: TRBD1; abundance: -; len: 13; CDR3aa: CAISGQGAQPQHF; CDR3nt: TGTGCCATCAGTGGACAGGGGGCACAGCCCCAGCATTTT
j_gene: TRBJ2-2; v_gene: TRBV28; d_gene: TRBD2; abundance: -; len: 16; CDR3aa: CASSPEERGGPGELFF; CDR3nt: TGTGCCAGCAGTCCTGAGGAGCGGGGGGGACCCGGGGAGCTGTTTTTT
j_gene: TRBJ2-3; v_gene: TRBV14; d_gene: -; abundance: -; len: 16; CDR3aa: CASSPRRGFRTDTQYF; CDR3nt: TGTGCCAGCAGCCCTAGACGAGGTTTCCGAACAGATACGCAGTATTTT
j_gene: TRBJ2-2; v_gene: TRBV7-9; d_gene: -; abundance: -; len: 15; CDR3aa: CASSLREQSGEELFF; CDR3nt: TGTGCCAGCAGCTTACGGGAGCAGAGTGGCGAGGAGCTGTTTTTT
j_gene: TRBJ1-1; v_gene: TRBV6-1; d_gene: -; abundance: -; len: 15; CDR3aa: CASSEMFRGPTEAFF; CDR3nt: TGTGCCAGCAGTGAAATGTTCAGGGGACCCACTGAAGCTTTCTTT
j_gene: TRBJ2-4; v_gene: TRBV27; d_gene: TRBD1; abundance: once; len: 17; CDR3aa: CASSAQGQGKNKNIQYF; CDR3nt: TGTGCCAGCAGTGCTCAGGGACAGGGGAAAAACAAAAACATTCAGTACTTC
j_gene: TRBJ2-7; v_gene: TRBV27; d_gene: TRBD2; abundance: -; len: 15; CDR3aa: CASRTGLAGPYEQYF; CDR3nt: TGTGCCAGCAGGACAGGACTAGCGGGACCCTACGAGCAGTACTTC
j_gene: TRBJ2-7; v_gene: TRBV9; d_gene: TRBD2; abundance: few; len: 16; CDR3aa: CASSVDPAGASYEQYF; CDR3nt: TGTGCCAGCAGCGTAGATCCCGCGGGAGCCTCCTACGAGCAGTACTTC
j_gene: TRBJ2-7; v_gene: TRBV28; d_gene: TRBD1; abundance: -; len: 15; CDR3aa: CASSFSRTGRYEQYF; CDR3nt: TGTGCCAGCAGTTTCAGTAGGACAGGGAGGTACGAGCAGTACTTC
j_gene: TRBJ2-7; v_gene: TRBV29-1; d_gene: -; abundance: -; len: 12; CDR3aa: CSVPMGSGEQYF; CDR3nt: TGCAGCGTTCCGATGGGCAGCGGCGAGCAGTACTTC
j_gene: TRBJ2-5; v_gene: TRBV5-4; d_gene: -; abundance: -; len: 14; CDR3aa: CASSPQPYQETQYF; CDR3nt: TGTGCCAGCAGCCCACAGCCATACCAAGAGACCCAGTACTTC
j_gene: TRBJ2-1; v_gene: TRBV5-4; d_gene: -; abundance: -; len: 12; CDR3aa: CASSLVSNEQFF; CDR3nt: TGTGCCAGCAGCTTGGTCTCCAATGAGCAGTTCTTC
j_gene: TRBJ2-1; v_gene: TRBV7-9; d_gene: -; abundance: -; len: 14; CDR3aa: CASSLDGSYNEQFF; CDR3nt: TGTGCCAGCAGCTTAGACGGCTCCTACAATGAGCAGTTCTTC
j_gene: TRBJ1-6; v_gene: TRBV19; d_gene: -; abundance: -; len: 16; CDR3aa: CASSVGAGVRYSPLHF; CDR3nt: TGTGCCAGTAGTGTTGGGGCAGGGGTAAGGTATTCACCCCTCCACTTT
j_gene: TRBJ1-2; v_gene: TRBV5-4; d_gene: TRBD1; abundance: few; len: 14; CDR3aa: CASSLVQGADGYTF; CDR3nt: TGTGCCAGCAGCTTGGTACAGGGGGCGGATGGCTACACCTTC
j_gene: TRBJ2-5; v_gene: TRBV19; d_gene: -; abundance: -; len: 14; CDR3aa: CASSIMAGQETQYF; CDR3nt: TGTGCCAGTAGTATTATGGCAGGGCAAGAGACCCAGTACTTC
j_gene: TRBJ2-1; v_gene: TRBV5-1; d_gene: -; abundance: -; len: 16; CDR3aa: CASSLEVVGTHNEQFF; CDR3nt: TGCGCCAGCAGCTTGGAGGTGGTGGGCACACACAATGAGCAGTTCTTC
j_gene: TRBJ2-3; v_gene: TRBV2; d_gene: -; abundance: -; len: 14; CDR3aa: CASRNIAGTDTQYF; CDR3nt: TGTGCCAGCAGAAACATTGCGGGCACAGATACGCAGTATTTT
j_gene: TRBJ1-4; v_gene: TRBV7-8; d_gene: -; abundance: -; len: 15; CDR3aa: CASSFRRELREKLFF; CDR3nt: TGTGCCAGCAGCTTTAGGCGGGAATTGCGTGAAAAACTGTTTTTT
j_gene: TRBJ2-1; v_gene: TRBV6-5; d_gene: -; abundance: few; len: 13; CDR3aa: CASSYLGGDEQFF; CDR3nt: TGTGCCAGCAGTTATCTAGGCGGAGATGAGCAGTTCTTC
j_gene: TRBJ2-1; v_gene: TRBV28; d_gene: -; abundance: -; len: 14; CDR3aa: CASSFVGSNNEQFF; CDR3nt: TGTGCCAGCAGTTTTGTCGGTTCTAACAATGAGCAGTTCTTC
j_gene: TRBJ2-3; v_gene: TRBV11-3; d_gene: -; abundance: -; len: 16; CDR3aa: CASSLILSGGTDTQYF; CDR3nt: TGTGCCAGCAGCTTAATTCTGTCCGGGGGCACAGATACGCAGTATTTT
j_gene: TRBJ2-7; v_gene: TRBV5-4; d_gene: -; abundance: -; len: 15; CDR3aa: CASSFARSGLYEQYF; CDR3nt: TGTGCCAGCAGCTTCGCACGGAGCGGGTTGTACGAGCAGTACTTC
j_gene: TRBJ1-1; v_gene: TRBV5-6; d_gene: -; abundance: once; len: 14; CDR3aa: CASSLFPVNTEAFF; CDR3nt: TGTGCCAGCAGCTTGTTTCCGGTAAACACTGAAGCTTTCTTT
j_gene: TRBJ2-2; v_gene: TRBV7-8; d_gene: -; abundance: -; len: 16; CDR3aa: CASSLVVGANTGELFF; CDR3nt: TGTGCCAGCAGCTTAGTGGTGGGCGCGAACACCGGGGAGCTGTTTTTT
j_gene: TRBJ1-2; v_gene: TRBV27; d_gene: -; abundance: -; len: 13; CDR3aa: CASSLTGNYGYTF; CDR3nt: TGTGCCAGCAGTTTAACAGGCAACTATGGCTACACCTTC
j_gene: TRBJ1-2; v_gene: TRBV28; d_gene: -; abundance: -; len: 13; CDR3aa: CASSLAPRGSYTF; CDR3nt: TGTGCCAGCAGTTTAGCCCCTCGGGGATCCTACACCTTC
j_gene: TRBJ1-5; v_gene: TRBV30; d_gene: -; abundance: -; len: 14; CDR3aa: CAWRGRGSNQPQHF; CDR3nt: TGTGCCTGGAGGGGCAGGGGCAGCAATCAGCCCCAGCATTTT
j_gene: TRBJ2-7; v_gene: TRBV2; d_gene: -; abundance: -; len: 16; CDR3aa: CASSKLESIRSDEQYF; CDR3nt: TGTGCCAGCAGTAAACTGGAGTCAATCCGGTCCGACGAGCAGTACTTC
j_gene: TRBJ2-1; v_gene: TRBV7-3; d_gene: TRBD2; abundance: -; len: 15; CDR3aa: CASSLTAASGRKQFF; CDR3nt: TGTGCCAGCAGCTTAACGGCGGCTAGCGGGAGAAAACAGTTCTTC
j_gene: TRBJ1-6; v_gene: TRBV6-5; d_gene: -; abundance: -; len: 16; CDR3aa: CASSYDYMTYNSPLHF; CDR3nt: TGTGCCAGCAGTTACGACTATATGACCTATAATTCACCCCTCCACTTT
j_gene: TRBJ2-1; v_gene: TRBV10-3; d_gene: TRBD1; abundance: -; len: 18; CDR3aa: CAISESTLGTGTYNEQFF; CDR3nt: TGTGCCATCAGTGAGTCGACTCTTGGGACAGGGACCTACAATGAGCAGTTCTTC